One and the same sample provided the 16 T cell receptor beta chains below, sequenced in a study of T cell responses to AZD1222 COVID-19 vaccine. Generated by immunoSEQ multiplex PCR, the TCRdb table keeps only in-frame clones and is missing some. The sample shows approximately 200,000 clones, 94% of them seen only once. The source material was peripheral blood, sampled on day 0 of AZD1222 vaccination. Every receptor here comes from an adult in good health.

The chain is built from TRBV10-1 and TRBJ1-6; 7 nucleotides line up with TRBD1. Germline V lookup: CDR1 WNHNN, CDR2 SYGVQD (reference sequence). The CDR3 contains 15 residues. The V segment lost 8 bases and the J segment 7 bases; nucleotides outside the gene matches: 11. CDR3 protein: CASARDSAQNSPLHF. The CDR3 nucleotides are TGCGCCAGCGCAAGGGACAGCGCCCAAAATTCACCCCTCCACTTT.

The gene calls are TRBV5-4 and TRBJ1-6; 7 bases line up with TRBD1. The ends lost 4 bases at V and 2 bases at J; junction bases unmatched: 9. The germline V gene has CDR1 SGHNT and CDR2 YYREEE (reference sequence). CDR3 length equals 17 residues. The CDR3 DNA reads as TGTGCCAGCAGCACTCGACAGGGCTTCGCCTATAATTCACCCCTCCACTTT. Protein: CASSTRQGFAYNSPLHF.

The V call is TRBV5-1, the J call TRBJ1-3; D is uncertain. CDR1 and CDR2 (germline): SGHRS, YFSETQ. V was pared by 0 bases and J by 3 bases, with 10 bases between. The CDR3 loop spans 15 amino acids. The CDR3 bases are TGCGCCAGCAGCTTGGCTCGACCCAGTGGAAACACCATATATTTT. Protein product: CASSLARPSGNTIYF.

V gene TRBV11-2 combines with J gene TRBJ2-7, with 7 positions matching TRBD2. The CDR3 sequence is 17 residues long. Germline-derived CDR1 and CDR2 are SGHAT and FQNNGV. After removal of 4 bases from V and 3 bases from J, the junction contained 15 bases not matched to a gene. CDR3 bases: TGTGCCAGCAGCTCCTTCAGGAGGCAGCGGGGCGACTACGAGCAGTACTTC. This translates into CASSSFRRQRGDYEQYF.

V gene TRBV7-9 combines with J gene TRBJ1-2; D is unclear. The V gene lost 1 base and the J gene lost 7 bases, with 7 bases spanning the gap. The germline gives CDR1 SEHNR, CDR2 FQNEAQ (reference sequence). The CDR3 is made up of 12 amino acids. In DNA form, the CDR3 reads TGTGCCAGCAGCTTAGACAACCGTGGCTACACCTTC. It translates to CASSLDNRGYTF.

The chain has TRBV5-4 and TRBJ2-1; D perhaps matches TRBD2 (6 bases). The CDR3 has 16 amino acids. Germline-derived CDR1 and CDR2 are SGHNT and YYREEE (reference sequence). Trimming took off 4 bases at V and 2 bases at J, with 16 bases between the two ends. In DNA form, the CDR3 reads TGTGCCAGCAGCGGGGGGAACCCTCGGCCCTACAATGAGCAGTTCTTC. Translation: CASSGGNPRPYNEQFF.

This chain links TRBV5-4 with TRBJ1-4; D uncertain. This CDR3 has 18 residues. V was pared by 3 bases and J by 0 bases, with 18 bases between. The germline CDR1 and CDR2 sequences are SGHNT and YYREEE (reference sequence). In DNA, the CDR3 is TGTGCCAGCAGCTCACAGATGCCCGGGAGGGCAACTAATGAAAAACTGTTTTTT. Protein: CASSSQMPGRATNEKLFF. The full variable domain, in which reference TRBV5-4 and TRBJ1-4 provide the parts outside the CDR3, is ETGVTQSPTHLIKTRGQQVTLRCSSQSGHNTVSWYQQALGQGPQFIFQYYREEENGRGNFPPRFSGLQFPNYSSELNVNALELDDSALYLCASSSQMPGRATNEKLFFGSGTQLSVL.

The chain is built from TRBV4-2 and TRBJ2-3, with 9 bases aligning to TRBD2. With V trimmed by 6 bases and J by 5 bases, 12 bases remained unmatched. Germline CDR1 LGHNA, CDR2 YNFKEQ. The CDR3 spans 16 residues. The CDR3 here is CASRPEGAGGRDTQYF. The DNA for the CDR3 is TGTGCCAGCAGACCGGAGGGGGCGGGAGGGAGAGATACGCAGTATTTT.

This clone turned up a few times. The CDR3 loop is CASSLAVYTGELFF. The CDR3 DNA follows: TGCGCCAGCAGCTTGGCTGTGTACACCGGGGAGCTGTTTTTT. V usage is TRBV5-1 and J usage is TRBJ2-2; no clear D gene. This CDR3 is 14 amino acids long. The germline CDR1 and CDR2 sequences are SGHRS and YFSETQ. With 0 bases removed from V and 3 bases from J, the gap between germline ends came to 6 bases.

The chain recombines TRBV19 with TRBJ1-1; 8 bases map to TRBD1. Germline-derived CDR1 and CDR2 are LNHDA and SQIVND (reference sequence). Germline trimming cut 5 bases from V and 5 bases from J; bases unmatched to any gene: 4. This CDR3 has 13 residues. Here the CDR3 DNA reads TGTGCCAGTAGTGGGAGACAGGGGACTGAAGCTTTCTTT. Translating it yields CASSGRQGTEAFF. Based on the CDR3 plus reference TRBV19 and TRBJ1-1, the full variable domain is DGGITQSPKYLFRKEGQNVTLSCEQNLNHDAMYWYRQDPGQGLRLIYYSQIVNDFQKGDIAEGYSVSREKKESFPLTVTSAQKNPTAFYLCASSGRQGTEAFFGQGTRLTVV.

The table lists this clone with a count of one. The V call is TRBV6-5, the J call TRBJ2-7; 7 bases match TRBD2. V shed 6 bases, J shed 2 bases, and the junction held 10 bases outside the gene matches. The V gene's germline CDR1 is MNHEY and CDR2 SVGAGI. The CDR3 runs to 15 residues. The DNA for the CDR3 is TGTGCCAGCAGAGGTCTGGGAGGGTCAACCTACGAGCAGTACTTC. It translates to CASRGLGGSTYEQYF.

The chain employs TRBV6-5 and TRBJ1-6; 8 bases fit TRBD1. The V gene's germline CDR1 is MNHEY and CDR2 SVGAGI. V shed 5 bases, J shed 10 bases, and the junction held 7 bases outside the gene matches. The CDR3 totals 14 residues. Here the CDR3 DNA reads TGTGCCAGCAGTAGACAGGGGACGGGGTCACCCCTCCACTTT. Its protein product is CASSRQGTGSPLHF.

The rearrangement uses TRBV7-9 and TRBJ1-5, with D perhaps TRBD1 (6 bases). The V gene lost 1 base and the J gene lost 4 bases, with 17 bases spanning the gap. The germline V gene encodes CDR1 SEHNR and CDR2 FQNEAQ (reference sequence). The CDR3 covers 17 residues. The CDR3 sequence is CASSLVAGERDNQPQHF. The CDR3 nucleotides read TGTGCCAGCAGCTTAGTGGCAGGGGAGCGGGATAATCAGCCCCAGCATTTT.

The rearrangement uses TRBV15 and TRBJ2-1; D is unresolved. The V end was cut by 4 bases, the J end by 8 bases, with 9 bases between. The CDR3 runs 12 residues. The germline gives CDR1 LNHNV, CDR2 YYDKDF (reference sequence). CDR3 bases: TGTGCCACCAGCATTCCCTTTGATGAGCAGTTCTTC. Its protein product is CATSIPFDEQFF.

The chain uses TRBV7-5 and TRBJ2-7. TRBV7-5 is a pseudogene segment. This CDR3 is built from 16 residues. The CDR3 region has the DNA TGTGCCAGAAGCTTATCAGGCCGGGGCAGTAGCAACGAGCAGTACTTC. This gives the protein CARSLSGRGSSNEQYF.

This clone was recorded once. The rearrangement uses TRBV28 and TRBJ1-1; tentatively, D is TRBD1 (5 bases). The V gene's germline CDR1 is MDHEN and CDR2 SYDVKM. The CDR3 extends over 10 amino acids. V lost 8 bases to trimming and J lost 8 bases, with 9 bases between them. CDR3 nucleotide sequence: TGTGCCAGCCGGGACGGAGAAGCTTTCTTT. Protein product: CASRDGEAFF.